This note documents a single T cell receptor beta chain sequence. The antigen is unknown. This may be a read error, as it is one base from a much larger clone. This record belongs to a study of post-analysis software for immune sequencing data. Regarding the study as a whole: Compared against controls, patients with multiple sclerosis displayed significantly lower normalized Chao1 diversity. Those samples that were prepared in the same batch co-clustered strongly by F measure. Five or six TRBV segments appeared more often in patients than in controls, and TRBV5-6, TRBV5-1 and TRBV20-1 were among these.

This CDR3 is 13 amino acids long. Germline V gene data show CDR1 as SEHNR and CDR2 as FQNEAQ (reference sequence). V was shortened by 5 bases and J by 6 bases, with 12 bases between the two germline ends. Built from TCR beta cDNA, the libraries had unique molecular identifiers in them. Each CDR3 protein is one row after TCRdb ran MiXCR on the PCR reads. The sample has some 240,000 distinct CDR3 sequences, less than 40% seen once; the top ten hold 4.5% to 5.5%. The TCR sequence derives from a girl aged 10-17 years with multiple sclerosis. The chain employs TRBV7-9 and TRBJ2-3, with D hard to call. The sample was blood. For the CDR3, the DNA is TGTGCCAGCAGCCCGGACCCGTTGGATACGCAGTATTTT. Protein: CASSPDPLDTQYF.